The clone carrying this TCR beta chain was observed at least ten times. The antigen is unknown. The sample comes from a study of cytomegalovirus exposure and HLA in healthy donors. Study context: From HLA-typed donors, an early data release held tens of millions of unique TCRs.

With 60 Vbeta and 13 Jbeta primers, the PCR was carried out. The table came from immunoSEQ multiplex PCR; TCRdb's copy has only in-frame clones and leaves some out. The table lists some 110,000 clones, about four fifths of them singletons. CDR3 length equals 16 residues. Looked up from germline, CDR1 is SNHLY and CDR2 is FYNNEI. With 4 bases removed from V and 3 bases from J, the gap between germline ends came to 16 bases. Whole-study results and caveats: The study designated over 150 TCR beta chains cytomegalovirus-associated. Immune exposure information comprised only CMV serostatus.

The TCR comes from a woman aged 50 to 60 in good health and CMV-seropositive. The V gene is TRBV2, the J gene TRBJ1-5, with D possibly TRBD1 on 6 matching bases. The sample was PBMCs. The CDR3 coding sequence is TGTGCCAGCAGTGTACCCAGGGGCCGCCTCAATCAGCCCCAGCATTTT. This gives the protein CASSVPRGRLNQPQHF. Filled out from reference TRBV2 and TRBJ1-5, the complete variable domain reads EPEVTQTPSHQVTQMGQEVILRCVPISNHLYFYWYRQILGQKVEFLVSFYNNEISEKSEIFDDQFSVERPDGSNFTLKIRSTKLEDSAMYFCASSVPRGRLNQPQHFGDGTRLSIL.